The present entry profiles one TCR beta chain with its context. The clone's antigen remains unknown. Base qualities are missing; no much larger clone stands one base away. This sample is part of a study of response to subunit inactivated influenza vaccine (dated by TCRdb to 2016 to 2018). Notes on the research overall: Deep quantitative profiling of the T cell receptor repertoire was used in the study to follow responses to a trivalent subunit inactivated influenza vaccine. Overall study results and their limits: It was suggested by the authors that each seasonal influenza vaccination may recruit only a limited number of new T cells.

The library was produced with RT-PCR. Sequencing instrument: Illumina HiSeq 2500. TCRdb reprocessing: public reads trimmed at Q25 with fastp, clones called with MiXCR, in-frame beta chains kept. Each CDR3 protein appears once, grouped with its most common genes and DNA. Here the sample has 600,000 to 850,000 distinct CDR3 sequences; around 15% occur a single time. The ten largest clones take up 7.6% of the sample. Including cysteine and phenylalanine, the CDR3 has 12 amino acids. This entry keeps only the CDR3 DNA: 36 bases, framed from base 1. The germline ends are 6 bases apart after V is trimmed by 1 base and J by 5 bases. The germline V gene yields SGHAT for CDR1 and FQNNGV for CDR2.

This TCR was sampled from a man aged 50 to 60 who received an inactivated influenza vaccine. Donor details come from another sample of the same person, matched by shared clones. The material was PBMCs from blood, obtained around two weeks before vaccination. The chain links TRBV11-2 with TRBJ2-7, with the D segment identity uncertain. CDR3 reads: CASSLVDHEQYF. The DNA sequence is as follows: TGTGCCAGCAGCTTAGTCGACCACGAGCAGTACTTC.